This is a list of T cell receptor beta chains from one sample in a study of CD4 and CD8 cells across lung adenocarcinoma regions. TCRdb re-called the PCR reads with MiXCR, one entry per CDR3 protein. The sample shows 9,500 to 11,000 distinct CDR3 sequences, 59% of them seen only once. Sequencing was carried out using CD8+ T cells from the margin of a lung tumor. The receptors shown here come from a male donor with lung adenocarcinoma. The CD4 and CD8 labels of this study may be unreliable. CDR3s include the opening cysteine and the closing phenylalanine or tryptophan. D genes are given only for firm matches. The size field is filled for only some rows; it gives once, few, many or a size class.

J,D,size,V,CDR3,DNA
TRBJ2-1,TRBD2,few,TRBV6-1,CASSDGGLAGGFYNEQFF,TGTGCCAGCAGTGATGGGGGACTAGCGGGAGGTTTCTACAATGAGCAGTTCTTC
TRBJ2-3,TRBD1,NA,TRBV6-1,CASSGQAVGTDTQYF,TGTGCCAGCAGCGGACAGGCTGTGGGCACAGATACGCAGTATTTT
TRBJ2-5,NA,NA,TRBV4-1,CAAGHGGRVTETQYF,TGCGCCGCGGGCCACGGGGGCCGTGTCACGGAGACCCAGTACTTC
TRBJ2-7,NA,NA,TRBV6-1,CASGRSGEQYF,TGTGCCAGCGGGAGGAGCGGCGAGCAGTACTTC
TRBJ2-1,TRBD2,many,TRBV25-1,CASSEHPTTSGADNEQFF,TGTGCCAGCAGTGAGCACCCTACGACTAGCGGGGCTGACAATGAGCAGTTCTTC
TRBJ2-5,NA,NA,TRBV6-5,CASSSFGVLETQYF,TGTGCCAGCAGTTCCTTCGGGGTGTTAGAGACCCAGTACTTC
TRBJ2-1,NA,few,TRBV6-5,CASSYSGPEYNEQFF,TGTGCCAGCAGTTACAGTGGGCCTGAATACAATGAGCAGTTCTTC
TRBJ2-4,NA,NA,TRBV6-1,CASRASGLLAQDIQYF,TGTGCCAGCAGAGCCTCGGGGCTGTTAGCACAAGATATTCAGTACTTC
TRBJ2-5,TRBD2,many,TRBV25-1,CASRGLAGDAQYF,TGTGCCAGCAGGGGACTAGCGGGAGATGCCCAGTACTTC
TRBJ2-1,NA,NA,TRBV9,CASSVAAPSYNEQFF,TGTGCCAGCAGCGTAGCAGCGCCCTCCTACAATGAGCAGTTCTTC
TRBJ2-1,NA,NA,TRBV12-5,CASVEGGRRWEVEQFF,TGTGCTAGTGTGGAGGGGGGCCGACGGTGGGAGGTTGAGCAGTTCTTC
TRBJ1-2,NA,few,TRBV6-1,CASNERDKEYGYTF,TGTGCCAGCAATGAGAGGGACAAGGAGTATGGCTACACCTTC
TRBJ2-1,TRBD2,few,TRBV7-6,CASSPFGGSSYNEQFF,TGTGCCAGCAGCCCGTTTGGCGGGAGCTCCTACAATGAGCAGTTCTTC
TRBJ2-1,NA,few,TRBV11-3,CASSPGTLYNEQFF,TGTGCCAGCAGCCCCGGGACACTATACAATGAGCAGTTCTTC
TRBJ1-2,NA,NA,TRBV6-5,CASSLQGSDYGYTF,TGTGCCAGCAGTTTACAGGGTTCGGACTATGGCTACACCTTC
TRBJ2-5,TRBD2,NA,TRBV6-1,CASGGAGSGDEDTQYF,TGTGCCAGCGGGGGAGCCGGGAGCGGGGACGAAGATACCCAGTACTTC